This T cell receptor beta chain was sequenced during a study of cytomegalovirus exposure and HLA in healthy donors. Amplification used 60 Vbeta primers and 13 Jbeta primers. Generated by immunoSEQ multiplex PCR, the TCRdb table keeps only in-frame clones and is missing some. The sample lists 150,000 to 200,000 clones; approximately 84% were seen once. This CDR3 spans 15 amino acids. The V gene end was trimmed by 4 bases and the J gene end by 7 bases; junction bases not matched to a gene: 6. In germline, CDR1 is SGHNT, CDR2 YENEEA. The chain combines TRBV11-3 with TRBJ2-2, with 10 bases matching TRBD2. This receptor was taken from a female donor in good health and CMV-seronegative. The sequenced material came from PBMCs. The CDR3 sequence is CASSSSGGEFGELFF. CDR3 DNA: TGTGCCAGCAGCTCTAGCGGGGGTGAATTCGGGGAGCTGTTTTTT.